The 14 T cell receptor beta chains below were found in one sample sequenced in a study of blood T cell repertoires in COVID-19. Generated by immunoSEQ multiplex PCR, the TCRdb table keeps only in-frame clones and is missing some. The sample yields over 70,000 clones, about 90% seen once. Sequenced input: peripheral blood. The receptors shown here come from a human donor in a cohort sampled during active COVID-19.

The chain recombines TRBV28 with TRBJ2-3; D remains unclear. The CDR3 spans 13 residues. CDR1 is MDHEN and CDR2 is SYDVKM in the germline V gene. V lost 5 bases and J lost 11, with 17 bases in between. The DNA of the CDR3 is TGTGCCAGCAGTCTCAACGGCCTGCCGGGGCAGTATTTT. Translation: CASSLNGLPGQYF.

This clone was recorded once. The chain couples TRBV18 to TRBJ1-4, with D perhaps TRBD1 (6 bases). The CDR3 has 15 amino acids. Germline lookup yields CDR1 KGHSH and CDR2 LQKENI. V was pared by 6 bases and J by 4 bases, with 15 bases between. The DNA of the CDR3 is TGTGCCAGCTCTTCCGGGGCAGGGGATAATGAAAAACTGTTTTTT. Translation gives CASSSGAGDNEKLFF.

This clone has just a few counts. The chain carries TRBV30 and TRBJ1-5, with D perhaps TRBD1 (5 bases). CDR1 GTSNPN and CDR2 SVGIG come from the germline V gene (reference sequence). The CDR3 is 15 residues long. Trimming left V 2 bases short and J 5 bases short, with 16 bases between. CDR3 loop: CAWSRGIDLDQPQHF. Written as DNA, the CDR3 is TGTGCCTGGAGTCGGGGGATTGATTTGGATCAGCCCCAGCATTTT.

The CDR3 here is CATSRDWGGQGLETQYF. CDR3 bases: TGTGCCACCAGCAGAGATTGGGGCGGACAGGGCTTAGAGACCCAGTACTTC. The chain has TRBV15 and TRBJ2-5; 8 positions match TRBD1. The germline V gene encodes CDR1 LNHNV and CDR2 YYDKDF (reference sequence). The V gene end was trimmed by 0 bases and the J gene end by 4 bases; junction bases not matched to a gene: 10. CDR3 length: 17 residues.

The rearrangement links TRBV28 to TRBJ2-3; 8 positions agree with TRBD1. Germline CDR1 and CDR2: MDHEN and SYDVKM. CDR3 length: 17 amino acids. The ends lost 7 bases at V and 2 bases at J; junction bases unmatched: 14. The CDR3 sequence: CASIDPGQGPHTDTQYF. CDR3 DNA: TGTGCCAGCATCGACCCCGGACAGGGCCCTCACACAGATACGCAGTATTTT.

The V and J genes are TRBV6-4 and TRBJ2-1, with TRBD2 identical over 8 bases. Germline V gene sequence: CDR1 MRHNA, CDR2 SNTAGT. The CDR3 consists of 14 residues. J was trimmed by 10 bases and V by 4 bases; bases with no gene match: 9. CDR3 sequence: CASSAEAGVSEQFF. CDR3 nucleotide sequence: TGTGCCAGCAGTGCCGAAGCGGGGGTGTCGGAGCAGTTCTTC.

The CDR3 is CASSQGSGAARYNEQFF. DNA of the CDR3: TGCGCCAGCAGCCAGGGCAGTGGGGCGGCGCGATACAATGAGCAGTTCTTC. The chain recombines TRBV4-1 with TRBJ2-1, with TRBD1 as a possible D gene (5 bases). This CDR3 contains 17 residues. V was cut by 3 bases and J by 4 bases, with 19 bases left in between. Germline V lookup: CDR1 MGHRA, CDR2 YSYEKL.

V gene TRBV9 combines with J gene TRBJ2-7; no reliable D call. V was shortened by 4 bases and J by 2 bases, with 19 bases between the two germline ends. The V gene's germline CDR1 is SGDLS and CDR2 YYNGEE. CDR3 length: 16 amino acids. CDR3 amino acids: CASSPQGGDLAYEQYF. In nucleotides, the CDR3 is TGTGCCAGCAGCCCCCAAGGCGGTGACCTCGCCTACGAGCAGTACTTC.

The chain uses TRBV7-2 and TRBJ2-1; D is perhaps TRBD2 (7 bases). This CDR3 region has 15 residues. V was clipped by 5 bases and J by 4 bases, with 15 bases between them. The germline gives CDR1 SGHTA, CDR2 FQGNSA. CDR3 region: CASSRGLADYNEQFF. The DNA for the CDR3 is TGTGCCAGCAGCCGGGGGCTAGCGGATTACAATGAGCAGTTCTTC. The variable domain in full, with the rest retrieved from reference TRBV7-2 and TRBJ2-1, is GAGVSQSPSNKVTEKGKDVELRCDPISGHTALYWYRQSLGQGLEFLIYFQGNSAPDKSGLPSDRFSAERTGGSVSTLTIQRTQQEDSAVYLCASSRGLADYNEQFFGPGTRLTVL.

The genes are TRBV12-3 or TRBV12-4 and TRBJ2-5; D ambiguous. The length of the CDR3 is 13 residues. V was pared by 6 bases and J by 5 bases, with 13 bases between. The CDR3 DNA is TGTGCCAGCAGGAGCGATGCCCGGGAGACCCAGTACTTC. Protein product: CASRSDARETQYF.

The chain recombines TRBV27 with TRBJ2-3, with TRBD2 identical over 8 bases. Germline V gives CDR1 MNHEY, CDR2 SMNVEV (reference sequence). V gave up 2 bases and J gave up 5 bases; unmatched junction bases: 12. The CDR3 spans 17 residues. The CDR3 protein is CASSLIRSGSGEDTQYF. Here the CDR3 DNA reads TGTGCCAGCAGTTTAATTAGGAGCGGGAGTGGGGAAGATACGCAGTATTTT.

The V and J genes are TRBV5-1 and TRBJ2-5, with 8 bases lining up with TRBD2. Germline V gene data show CDR1 as SGHRS and CDR2 as YFSETQ. Trimming at V came to 4 bases and at J to 3 bases, leaving 8 bases not matched to a gene. The CDR3 is 15 amino acids. The CDR3 protein is CASSLRAGVEETQYF. Written as DNA, the CDR3 is TGCGCCAGCAGCCTACGAGCGGGAGTAGAAGAGACCCAGTACTTC.

A few counts support this clone. The chain links TRBV4-2 to TRBJ1-1, with TRBD1 matching 10 bases. The CDR3 loop spans 16 amino acids. V shed 4 bases and J 4 bases; nucleotides not matched to a gene: 9. From germline, CDR1 is LGHNA and CDR2 YNFKEQ. The CDR3 reads CASSRSDRGRGTEAFF. CDR3 nucleotide sequence: TGTGCCAGCAGCCGCAGCGACAGGGGGCGAGGCACTGAAGCTTTCTTT.

J is TRBJ2-5 and V is TRBV5-1; 8 bases agree with TRBD2. V shed 8 bases and J 2 bases; nucleotides not matched to a gene: 11. From germline, CDR1 is SGHRS and CDR2 YFSETQ. The CDR3 is 15 amino acids. In DNA, the CDR3 is TGCGCCAGTAGGGAGATAGCGGGAAGTCAAGAGACCCAGTACTTC. Residues: CASREIAGSQETQYF.